The text below deals with one TCR beta chain. Antigen specificity is unknown. This record belongs to a study of Ad26.COV2.S vaccination and SARS-CoV-2 variants. Study information: Once or twice, 56 days apart, Ad26.COV2.S was delivered intramuscularly.

The assay was immunoSEQ multiplex PCR, and TCRdb's table has in-frame clones only and misses some. This table has about 350,000 clones, around 84% appearing once. Treatment reported: about 20 received Ad26.COV2.S at low or high dose, single or two shots; several received placebo; per-sample allocation not given. The investigators took samples on day 63 after the first vaccine or placebo injection. Findings of the study overall: Spike-specific responses of CD8+ and CD4+ T cells were reported to display substantial breadth after vaccination.

The V and J ends lost 0 bases and 2 bases respectively, with 12 bases between them. Germline V gene data show CDR1 as SQVTM and CDR2 as ANQGSEA. CDR3 size: 15 residues. The receptor was isolated from a person between 18 and 59 years old who received the Ad26.COV2.S COVID-19 vaccine or a placebo. The chain combines TRBV29-1 with TRBJ2-3; unclear D gene. Sequenced here: peripheral blood, sampled in a trial of Ad26.COV2.S vaccine versus placebo. The CDR3 bases are TGCAGCGTTGAAGACGAGTGGACCTCCACAGATACGCAGTATTTT. Protein: CSVEDEWTSTDTQYF.